The 16 T cell receptor beta chains reported below all come from one sample, sequenced in a study of naive and memory T cell subsets. The library had UMIs added by 3' ligation of an oligonucleotide to TCR cDNA. Ligated cDNA underwent four rounds of PCR with nested alpha and beta constant region primers and SP2. TCRdb reanalysed the 5' RACE reads using MiXCR and keeps one entry per CDR3 protein. In the table there are 45,000 to 55,000 distinct CDR3 sequences, around 4.7% of which are singletons. These receptors originate from a female donor in good health.

This clonotype was observed many times. The rearrangement links TRBV28 to TRBJ1-2; 10 nucleotides line up with TRBD1. Trimming removed 6 bases from V and 8 bases from J; junction bases left unmatched: 15. The CDR3 is 16 residues long. Germline V lookup: CDR1 MDHEN, CDR2 SYDVKM. The CDR3 loop is CASSQTGTGVDLGYTF. The CDR3 bases are TGTGCCAGCAGCCAGACCGGGACAGGGGTCGATTTAGGCTACACCTTC.

Of note for this clonotype: A read error may be the cause here, since a much bigger clone is one base away. The chain links TRBV29-1 to TRBJ2-7; no clear D gene. The CDR3 consists of 18 residues. CDR1 SQVTM and CDR2 ANQGSEA come from the germline V gene. The chain's CDR3 is CSAEDRFSTQIGDYEQYF. In nucleotides, the CDR3 is TGCAGCGCTGAAGATCGATTTTCCACGCAGATCGGAGACTACGAGCAGTACTTC.

This clonotype was detected many times. V usage is TRBV28 and J usage is TRBJ2-1, with D tentatively TRBD2 (5 bases). This CDR3 contains 13 residues. Trimming cost V 3 bases and J 10 bases, with 13 bases left between them. CDR1 is MDHEN, CDR2 SYDVKM, per germline. The CDR3 region is CASSFDGLNEQFF. DNA of the CDR3: TGTGCCAGCAGTTTTGATGGACTTAACGAGCAGTTCTTC. Variable domain in full (rest from reference TRBV28 and TRBJ2-1): DVKVTQSSRYLVKRTGEKVFLECVQDMDHENMFWYRQDPGLGLRLIYFSYDVKMKEKGDIPEGYSVSREKKERFSLILESASTNQTSMYLCASSFDGLNEQFFGPGTRLTVL.

This clonotype was observed many times. The J gene is TRBJ2-3, the V gene TRBV6-2 or TRBV6-3; 9 bases agree with TRBD2. The CDR3 runs 16 residues. The V segment lost 8 bases and the J segment 4 bases; nucleotides outside the gene matches: 13. Germline-derived CDR1 and CDR2 are MNHEY and SVGEGT. The CDR3 is CASVNPIAGVSDTQYF. The CDR3, as DNA: TGTGCCAGCGTAAACCCGATAGCGGGAGTGTCAGATACGCAGTATTTT.

This clonotype was seen many times. The chain has TRBV7-2 and TRBJ2-7, with 7 positions matching TRBD2. Germline V gene sequence: CDR1 SGHTA, CDR2 FQGNSA. The CDR3 is 15 amino acids. The ends lost 1 base at V and 2 bases at J; junction bases unmatched: 5. The CDR3 DNA follows: TGTGCCAGCAGCTTAGAGGGTGGACTAGCCTACGAGCAGTACTTC. This codes for CASSLEGGLAYEQYF.

This clonotype has ten or more counts. The chain is built from TRBV27 and TRBJ2-1; D remains unclear. The germline CDR1 and CDR2 sequences are MNHEY and SMNVEV (reference sequence). The CDR3 consists of 14 residues. V was clipped by 5 bases and J by 4 bases, with 12 bases between them. CDR3 protein: CASSPRTRYNEQFF. In DNA, the CDR3 is TGTGCCAGCAGTCCACGGACCAGATACAATGAGCAGTTCTTC.

This clonotype occurred many times. The rearrangement links TRBV9 to TRBJ2-3; D possibly corresponds to TRBD2 (5 bases). Germline assignment: CDR1 SGDLS and CDR2 YYNGEE. The CDR3 covers 14 residues. The V end lost 0 bases, the J end lost 4 bases, and 9 bases lay between the germline ends. The CDR3 spells CASSVGGSADTQYF. CDR3 coding DNA: TGTGCCAGCAGCGTAGGCGGGTCGGCAGATACGCAGTATTTT.

There are many counts of this clonotype. In DNA, the CDR3 is TGTGCCAGCAGCTTCGGTCTGGGGGACACAAGGGACACCTTC. The encoded protein is CASSFGLGDTRDTF. The chain employs TRBV5-4 and TRBJ1-2; perhaps TRBD1 as D (6 bases). Germline values: CDR1 SGHNT, CDR2 YYREEE (reference sequence). The CDR3 length is 14 residues. V lost 2 bases and J lost 12, with 20 bases in between.

This clonotype was counted at least ten times. This rearrangement joins TRBV6-2 or TRBV6-3 to TRBJ2-1, with 8 bases that match TRBD2. V gave up 4 bases and J gave up 10 bases; unmatched junction bases: 3. Germline CDR1 is MNHEY and CDR2 is SVGEGT. The CDR3 runs to 12 residues. The CDR3 DNA sequence: TGTGCCAGCAGTTTTCTAGCGGGCGAGCAGTTCTTC. It translates to CASSFLAGEQFF.

The chain is built from TRBV7-8 and TRBJ2-1; 7 positions match TRBD2. The CDR3 sequence is 17 residues long. Trimming at V came to 5 bases and at J to 5 bases, leaving 15 bases not matched to a gene. CDR1 and CDR2 (germline): SGHVS, FQNEAQ. CDR3 protein: CASSEPNARGRNNEQFF. The CDR3 DNA sequence: TGTGCCAGCAGCGAACCCAACGCGCGGGGGAGAAACAATGAGCAGTTCTTC.

On this clonotype: Possible read error: a much larger clone is one base away. The DNA of the CDR3 is TGTGCCAGCAGACTAAGGGGGGTGGGGACCTACGAGCAGTACTTC. This codes for CASRLRGVGTYEQYF. The rearrangement links TRBV27 to TRBJ2-7; D may match TRBD1 or TRBD2 (6 bases each). V lost 6 bases and J 2 bases, leaving 17 bases between the germline ends. The CDR3 extends over 15 amino acids. Per germline, CDR1 MNHEY and CDR2 SMNVEV (reference sequence).

This clonotype occurred a few times. The chain uses TRBV20-1 and TRBJ2-7; TRBD2 matches at 8 bases. This CDR3 has 13 amino acids. Germline CDR1 reads DFQATT; CDR2 reads SNEGSKA (reference sequence). V dropped 1 base and J dropped 5; count of bases not matched to a gene: 4. The CDR3 sequence: CSARALSGNEQYF. In DNA form, the CDR3 reads TGCAGTGCTAGAGCCCTTAGCGGGAACGAGCAGTACTTC.

Many counts were recorded for this clonotype. The chain recombines TRBV19 with TRBJ1-5; 11 bases fit TRBD1. Germline V gene sequence: CDR1 LNHDA, CDR2 SQIVND (reference sequence). The length of the CDR3 is 15 residues. Unmatched junction bases numbered 6, after V lost 3 bases and J lost 8 bases. The CDR3 DNA sequence: TGTGCCAGTAGTATGAGGACAGGGGGCGCGGAGCCCCAGCATTTT. It translates to CASSMRTGGAEPQHF.

This clonotype was recorded at least ten times. The chain links TRBV3-1 to TRBJ2-7; the D is unclear. The CDR3 is made up of 13 amino acids. V shed 1 base and J shed 2 bases, with 6 bases lying between them. CDR1 and CDR2 from the germline V gene are LGHDT and YNNKEL (reference sequence). CDR3 sequence: CASSQVDPYEQYF. CDR3 coding DNA: TGTGCCAGCAGCCAAGTGGATCCCTACGAGCAGTACTTC.

In its sample, this clonotype was seen many times. The chain is built from TRBV29-1 and TRBJ2-1; 7 nucleotides agree with TRBD2. Germline V gene sequence: CDR1 SQVTM, CDR2 ANQGSEA. CDR3 size: 11 residues. The J segment lost 5 bases and the V segment lost 7 bases, leaving 2 bases of the junction unmatched. CDR3: CSGTRDNEQFF. CDR3 DNA sequence: TGCAGCGGGACTAGGGACAATGAGCAGTTCTTC.

This clonotype was counted at least ten times. The chain employs TRBV20-1 and TRBJ2-7; a weak D match, TRBD1 (6 bases). CDR3 length: 12 amino acids. Trimming took off 5 bases at V and 2 bases at J, with 10 bases between the two ends. The germline V gene has CDR1 DFQATT and CDR2 SNEGSKA (reference sequence). The CDR3 nucleotides read TGCAGTGCTGGACGGGACACCTACGAGCAGTACTTC. It encodes CSAGRDTYEQYF.